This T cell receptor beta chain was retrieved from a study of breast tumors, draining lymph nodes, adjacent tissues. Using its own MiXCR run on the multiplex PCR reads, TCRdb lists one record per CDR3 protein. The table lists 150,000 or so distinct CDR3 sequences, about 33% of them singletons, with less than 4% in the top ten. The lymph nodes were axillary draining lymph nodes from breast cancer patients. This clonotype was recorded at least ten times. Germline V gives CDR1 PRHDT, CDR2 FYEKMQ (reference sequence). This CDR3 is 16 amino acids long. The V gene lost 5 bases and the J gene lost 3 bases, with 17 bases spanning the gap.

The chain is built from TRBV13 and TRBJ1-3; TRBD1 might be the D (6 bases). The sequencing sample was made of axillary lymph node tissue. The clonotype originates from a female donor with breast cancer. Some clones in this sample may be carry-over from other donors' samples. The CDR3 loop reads CASSPYPVGGGNTIYF. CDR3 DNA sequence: TGTGCCAGCAGCCCTTACCCAGTAGGGGGTGGAAACACCATATATTTT.